This TCR beta chain was identified in a study of early T cells in non-severe SARS-CoV-2 infection. The overall study: The chains were unpaired, and the sequenced material was bulk RNA from unsorted whole blood.

This clonotype came up a few times. No antigen is known for it. Between the trimmed V and J ends, which lost 3 bases and 2 bases, there was a span of 14 bases. The CDR3 is made up of 15 amino acids. Germline assignment: CDR1 ENHRY and CDR2 SYGVKD. Researchers attached unique molecular identifiers to individual cDNA molecules. TCRdb itself ran the 5' RACE reads through MiXCR, one entry per CDR3 protein. Of about 98,000 distinct CDR3 sequences listed, roughly 14% were seen once; the top ten hold roughly 7.2%. Study observations and caveats: Using VDJdb, the matching emphasized anti-spike CD8 responses while missing private and CD4 specificities.

The sequence came from an adult who was a healthcare worker with PCR-confirmed SARS-CoV-2 infection or an uninfected control (not recorded which). The source material was whole blood. V usage is TRBV10-3 and J usage is TRBJ2-7; D is ambiguous. The CDR3 is CAISEPAMRPYEQYF. CDR3 bases: TGTGCCATCAGTGAACCGGCAATGCGGCCCTACGAGCAGTACTTC.